One T cell receptor beta chain is described in this entry. Antigen: not known. Each CDR3 protein gets one entry after TCRdb re-called the 5' RACE reads with MiXCR. The sample lists 450,000 to 550,000 distinct CDR3 sequences; 21% were seen once. V shed 2 bases and J shed 7 bases, with 7 bases lying between them. This CDR3 has 13 amino acids. CDR1 and CDR2 from the germline V gene are SGHNT and YYREEE (reference sequence). This entry belongs to a study of T cells after yellow fever vaccination. Overall study findings and caveats: The study found a weaker secondary response that peaked faster, day 5 versus 15.

J is TRBJ1-6 and V is TRBV5-4; D not certain. This TCR derives from a man aged 18 to 30 who received the YFV17D yellow fever vaccine. The sample consisted of PBMCs, taken approximately 22 days after the first yellow fever vaccination. CDR3 in amino acids: CASSFEMNSPLHF. CDR3 DNA: TGTGCCAGCAGCTTTGAAATGAATTCACCCCTCCACTTT.